Included here is one TCR beta chain sequence, with context. Antigen unknown. Building the TCR beta libraries relied on iRepertoire HTBI primers, and CDR3 regions underwent Arm-PCR. TCRdb used MiXCR to reprocess the multiplex PCR reads, holding one entry per CDR3 protein. This repertoire shows about 430,000 distinct CDR3 sequences, roughly a fifth found once; its top ten account for around 15%. Time point indicated: persistent/refractory GD, antithyroid drugs over 5 years with positive TRAb. PBMC RNA was the source of the TCR library. These data originate in a study of regulatory T cells in long-lasting Graves disease. Study-level background: The study counted Graves' disease as persistent given over 5 years of antithyroid drugs and positive TSH receptor antibodies.

Points from the study as a whole: TCR diversity in persistent Graves' patients was below that of newly diagnosed ones. No thyroid tissue was studied; the work used peripheral blood only.

Germline assignment: CDR1 SEHNR and CDR2 FQNEAQ (reference sequence). The CDR3 is 14 amino acids. Between the trimmed V and J ends, which lost 1 base and 3 bases, there was a span of 7 bases. Here the sequenced sample was peripheral blood mononuclear cells (PBMCs), taken when the disease was refractory, from a patient treated with antithyroid drugs. The sequence derives from a female donor with Graves disease. J is TRBJ1-5 and V is TRBV7-9; D gene ambiguous. The CDR3: CASSLGAPNQPQHF. The CDR3 nucleotides read TGTGCCAGCAGCTTAGGTGCGCCCAATCAGCCCCAGCATTTT.